This note documents a single T cell receptor beta chain sequence. V lost 0 bases, J lost 9 bases, and 9 bases lay in between. Germline V lookup: CDR1 SGHNT, CDR2 YENEEA. The CDR3 contains 14 residues. Measured with immunoSEQ multiplex PCR; TCRdb has only the in-frame clones, and not every one. The data contain over 140,000 clones, about 86% of them singletons. This specimen comes from a study of blood T cell repertoires in COVID-19. The V and J genes are TRBV11-3 and TRBJ1-6, with a possible D match to TRBD1 (5 bases). Sequences were obtained from peripheral blood. The TCR was taken from a woman aged 60-70 years with acute or convalescent COVID-19. The CDR3 region has the DNA TGTGCCAGCAGCTTAGAGAGTCAGGGTTCACCCCTCCACTTT. This encodes CASSLESQGSPLHF.